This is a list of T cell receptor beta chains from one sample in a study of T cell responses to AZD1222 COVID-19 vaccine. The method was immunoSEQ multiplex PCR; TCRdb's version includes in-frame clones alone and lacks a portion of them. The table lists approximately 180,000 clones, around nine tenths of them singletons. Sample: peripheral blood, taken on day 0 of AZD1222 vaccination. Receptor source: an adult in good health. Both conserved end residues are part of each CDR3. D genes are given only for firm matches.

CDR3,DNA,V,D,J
CASSPFKIGYTF,TGTGCCAGCAGTCCTTTTAAAATTGGCTACACCTTC,TRBV6-5,-,TRBJ1-2
CASSTGGVQPQHF,TGTGCCAGCTCGACCGGGGGGGTACAGCCCCAGCATTTT,TRBV27,-,TRBJ1-5
CASSLLLGLAGFAPEEQFF,TGTGCCAGCAGCTTGTTGCTCGGACTAGCGGGATTTGCCCCCGAAGAGCAGTTCTTC,TRBV5-4,TRBD2,TRBJ2-1
CASSFQGFEKLFF,TGTGCCAGCAGCTTCCAGGGATTCGAAAAACTGTTTTTT,TRBV11-2,-,TRBJ1-4
CASSLHRTYGYTF,TGTGCCAGCAGTTTACACCGAACGTATGGCTACACCTTC,TRBV27,-,TRBJ1-2
CSAGHTEAFF,TGCAGTGCTGGCCACACTGAAGCTTTCTTT,TRBV20-1,-,TRBJ1-1
CASAPGQGYNEQFF,TGTGCCAGCGCCCCGGGACAGGGCTACAATGAGCAGTTCTTC,TRBV6-4,TRBD1,TRBJ2-1
CASNFAVTGTEAFF,TGTGCCAGCAACTTTGCAGTTACGGGCACTGAAGCTTTCTTT,TRBV7-9,-,TRBJ1-1
CASRRGQGAGNQPQHF,TGTGCCAGCAGGAGGGGACAGGGGGCTGGCAATCAGCCCCAGCATTTT,TRBV27,TRBD1,TRBJ1-5
CASSFKSPGELFF,TGTGCCAGCAGTTTTAAAAGCCCCGGGGAGCTGTTTTTT,TRBV12-3/TRBV12-4,-,TRBJ2-2
CASSLDPTPMNTEAFF,TGTGCCAGCAGCTTGGATCCGACCCCCATGAACACTGAAGCTTTCTTT,TRBV5-4,-,TRBJ1-1
CSVALRHSATEAFF,TGCAGCGTAGCCCTCCGACACTCGGCCACTGAAGCTTTCTTT,TRBV29-1,-,TRBJ1-1